Described below is a single T cell receptor (beta chain) sequence and its context. Time point in this sample: after dendritic cell vaccination, including at tumor progression/relapse. The data originate from a study of glioma-infiltrating T cells after dendritic cell vaccination. Germline trimming cut 4 bases from V and 0 bases from J; bases unmatched to any gene: 0. Germline CDR1 and CDR2: SGHTA and FQGTGA. This CDR3 has 14 residues. This table comes from immunoSEQ multiplex PCR, and its TCRdb copy is limited to in-frame clones, with some not included. The sample yields tens of thousands of clones, roughly 91% seen once.

This sequence originates from a human donor with glioblastoma. This chain uses TRBV7-3 with TRBJ2-3; the match to TRBD2 covers 8 bases. The sequencing used blood, collected after dendritic cell vaccination. DNA of the CDR3: TGTGCCAGCAGCTCGGGGGGGAGCACAGATACGCAGTATTTT. Translating it yields CASSSGGSTDTQYF.